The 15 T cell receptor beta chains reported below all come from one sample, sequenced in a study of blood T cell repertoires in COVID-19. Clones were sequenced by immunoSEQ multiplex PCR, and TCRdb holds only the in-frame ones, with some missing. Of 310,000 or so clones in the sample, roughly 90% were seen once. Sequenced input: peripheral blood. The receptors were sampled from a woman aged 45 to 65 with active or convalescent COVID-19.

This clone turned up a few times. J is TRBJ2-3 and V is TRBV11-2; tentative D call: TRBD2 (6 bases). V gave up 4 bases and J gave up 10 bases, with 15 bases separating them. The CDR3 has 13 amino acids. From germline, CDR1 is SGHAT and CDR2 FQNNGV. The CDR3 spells CASSSRGTDPQYF. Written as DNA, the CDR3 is TGTGCCAGCAGCTCCCGGGGGACTGATCCGCAGTATTTT.

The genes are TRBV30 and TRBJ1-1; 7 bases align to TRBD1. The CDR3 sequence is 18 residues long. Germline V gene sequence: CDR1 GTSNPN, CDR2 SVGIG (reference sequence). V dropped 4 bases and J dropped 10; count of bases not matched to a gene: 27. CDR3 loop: CAWTKDRTSLILRRIAFF. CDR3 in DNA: TGTGCCTGGACCAAGGACAGGACCAGCTTAATTTTAAGGAGGATAGCTTTCTTT.

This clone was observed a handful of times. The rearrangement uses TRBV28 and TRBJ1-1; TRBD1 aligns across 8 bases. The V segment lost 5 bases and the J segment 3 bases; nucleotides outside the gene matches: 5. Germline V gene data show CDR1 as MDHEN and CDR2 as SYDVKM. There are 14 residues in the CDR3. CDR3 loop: CASSARTGYTEAFF. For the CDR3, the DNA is TGTGCCAGCAGTGCGCGGACAGGGTACACTGAAGCTTTCTTT. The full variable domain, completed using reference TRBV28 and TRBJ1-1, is DVKVTQSSRYLVKRTGEKVFLECVQDMDHENMFWYRQDPGLGLRLIYFSYDVKMKEKGDIPEGYSVSREKKERFSLILESASTNQTSMYLCASSARTGYTEAFFGQGTRLTVV.

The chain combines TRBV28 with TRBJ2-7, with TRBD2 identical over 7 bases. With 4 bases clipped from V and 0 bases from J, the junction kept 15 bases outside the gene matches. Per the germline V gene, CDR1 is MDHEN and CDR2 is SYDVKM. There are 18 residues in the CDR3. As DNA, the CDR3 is TGTGCCAGCAGTTACCCTGTAACCGGGACTATGAGCTCCTACGAGCAGTACTTC. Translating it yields CASSYPVTGTMSSYEQYF.

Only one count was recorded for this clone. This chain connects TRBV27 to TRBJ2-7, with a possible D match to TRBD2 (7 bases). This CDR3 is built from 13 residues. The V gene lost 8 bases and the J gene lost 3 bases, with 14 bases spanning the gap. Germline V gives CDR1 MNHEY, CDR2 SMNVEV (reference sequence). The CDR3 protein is CASAGGGGYEQYF. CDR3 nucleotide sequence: TGTGCCAGCGCTGGGGGAGGGGGCTACGAGCAGTACTTC.

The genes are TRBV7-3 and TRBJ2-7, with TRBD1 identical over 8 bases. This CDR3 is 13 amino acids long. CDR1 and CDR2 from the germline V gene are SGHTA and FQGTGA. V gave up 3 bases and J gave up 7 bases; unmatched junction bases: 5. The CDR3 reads CASSLKQGGEQYF. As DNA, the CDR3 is TGTGCCAGCAGCTTGAAACAGGGGGGAGAGCAGTACTTC.

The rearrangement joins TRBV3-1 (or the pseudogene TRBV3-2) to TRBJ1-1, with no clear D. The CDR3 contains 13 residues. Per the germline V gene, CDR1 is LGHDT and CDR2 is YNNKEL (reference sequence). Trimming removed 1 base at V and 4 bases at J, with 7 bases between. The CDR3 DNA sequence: TGTGCCAGCAGCCAAGTCGCGAGCACTGAAGCTTTCTTT. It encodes CASSQVASTEAFF.

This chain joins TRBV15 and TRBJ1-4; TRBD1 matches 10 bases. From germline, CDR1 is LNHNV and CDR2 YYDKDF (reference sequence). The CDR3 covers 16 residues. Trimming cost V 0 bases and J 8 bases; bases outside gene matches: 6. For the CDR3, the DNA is TGTGCCACCAGCAGAGATGGGGACAGGGGAGGAGAAAAACTGTTTTTT. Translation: CATSRDGDRGGEKLFF.

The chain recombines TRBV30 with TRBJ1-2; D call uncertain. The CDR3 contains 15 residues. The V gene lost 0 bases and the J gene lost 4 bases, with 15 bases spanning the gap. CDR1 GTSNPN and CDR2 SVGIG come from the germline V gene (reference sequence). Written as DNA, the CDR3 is TGTGCCTGGAGTGTACGGAAGACAACTTCCTATGGCTACACCTTC. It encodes CAWSVRKTTSYGYTF.

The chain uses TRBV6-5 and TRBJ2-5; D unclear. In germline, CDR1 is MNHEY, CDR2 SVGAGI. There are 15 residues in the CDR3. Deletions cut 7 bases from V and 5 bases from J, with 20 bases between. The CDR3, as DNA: TGTGCCAGCAAATCCCCCGGTCCTCCTTGGGAGACCCAGTACTTC. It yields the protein CASKSPGPPWETQYF.

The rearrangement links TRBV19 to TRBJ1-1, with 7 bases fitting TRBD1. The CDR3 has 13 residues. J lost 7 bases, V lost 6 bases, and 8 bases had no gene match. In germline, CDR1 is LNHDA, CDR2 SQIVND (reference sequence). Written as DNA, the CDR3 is TGTGCCAGTAGGACGATTACAGGGGTTGAAGCTTTCTTT. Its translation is CASRTITGVEAFF.

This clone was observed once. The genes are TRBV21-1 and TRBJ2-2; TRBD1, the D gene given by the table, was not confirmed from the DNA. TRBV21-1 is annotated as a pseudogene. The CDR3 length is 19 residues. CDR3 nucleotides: TGTGCCAGCAGCCCTCGTCGGTGGGCGGGACAGGGGAACACCGGGGAGCTGTTTTTT. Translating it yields CASSPRRWAGQGNTGELFF.

CDR3 DNA sequence: TGTGCCAGCTCACCTTCTGAGAATTCACCCCTCCACTTT. This sequence encodes CASSPSENSPLHF. The J gene is TRBJ1-6, the V gene TRBV18, with D unclear. Per germline, CDR1 KGHSH and CDR2 LQKENI. Deletions cut 3 bases from V and 7 bases from J, with 7 bases between. There are 13 residues in the CDR3. The full variable domain, rest sourced from reference TRBV18 and TRBJ1-6, is NAGVMQNPRHLVRRRGQEARLRCSPMKGHSHVYWYRQLPEEGLKFMVYLQKENIIDESGMPKERFSAEFPKEGPSILRIQQVVRGDSAAYFCASSPSENSPLHFGNGTRLTVT.

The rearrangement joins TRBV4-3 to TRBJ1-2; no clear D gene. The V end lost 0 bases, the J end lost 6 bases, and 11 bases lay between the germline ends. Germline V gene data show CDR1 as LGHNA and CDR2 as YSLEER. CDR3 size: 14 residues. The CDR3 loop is CASSQDHGRDGYTF. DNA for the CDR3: TGCGCCAGCAGCCAAGATCACGGGAGGGATGGCTACACCTTC.

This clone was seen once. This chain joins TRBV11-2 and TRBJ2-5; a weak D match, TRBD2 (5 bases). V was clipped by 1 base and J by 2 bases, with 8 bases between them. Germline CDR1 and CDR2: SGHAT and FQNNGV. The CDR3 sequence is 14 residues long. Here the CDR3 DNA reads TGTGCCAGCAGCTTAGGAGGAGGTCAAGAGACCCAGTACTTC. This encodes CASSLGGGQETQYF.